By its share, the clone carrying this T cell receptor beta chain is medium-sized (0.01 to 0.1%). TCRdb processed the 5' RACE reads anew with MiXCR; each CDR3 protein has one entry. The sample carries approximately 64,000 distinct CDR3 sequences, around 18% recorded once. This specimen comes from a study of early T cells in non-severe SARS-CoV-2 infection. Trimming took 11 bases from V and 5 from J; bases not matched to a gene: 13. CDR1 and CDR2 (germline): SGHVS, FQNEAQ. This CDR3 region has 14 residues. The rearrangement links TRBV7-8 to TRBJ2-3; 7 bases line up with TRBD1. This TCR was sampled from an adult who was a healthcare worker with PCR-confirmed SARS-CoV-2 infection or an uninfected control (not recorded which). The specimen comprised whole blood, sampled at baseline. The CDR3 loop reads CASRDPSGGDTQYF. The CDR3 nucleotides read TGTGCCTCCCGAGACCCGTCAGGGGGAGATACGCAGTATTTT.